This T cell receptor beta chain was profiled in a study of lymphopenia after photon versus proton radiotherapy. In this sample, this clone turned up a few times. The antigen is unknown. Sequencing was performed with immunoSEQ multiplex PCR; in TCRdb, only in-frame clones are kept and a portion is missing. Of about 40,000 clones in the sample, about 86% are singletons; the top ten hold about a tenth. CDR1 and CDR2 from the germline V gene are SGHTA and FQGNSA. The CDR3 spans 12 residues. With 2 bases removed from V and 8 bases from J, the gap between germline ends came to 9 bases. Overall study findings and caveats: Only patients who died were analyzed for survival; proton advantage is unproven. Photon-treated patients lost naive T cells and TCR diversity; proton-treated stayed stable.

The chain couples TRBV7-2 to TRBJ1-1, with a weak D call TRBD1 (5 bases). The sequencing here drew on peripheral blood, taken from a patient treated with proton-based radiotherapy. The receptor was isolated from a woman between 65 and 79 years old with pancreatic cancer. Some clones in this sample may be carry-over from other donors' samples. CDR3 coding DNA: TGTGCCAGCAGCTTAATCCGGGGGGAAGCTTTCTTT. Translating gives CASSLIRGEAFF. The whole variable domain, filled in from reference TRBV7-2 and TRBJ1-1, reads GAGVSQSPSNKVTEKGKDVELRCDPISGHTALYWYRQSLGQGLEFLIYFQGNSAPDKSGLPSDRFSAERTGGSVSTLTIQRTQQEDSAVYLCASSLIRGEAFFGQGTRLTVV.